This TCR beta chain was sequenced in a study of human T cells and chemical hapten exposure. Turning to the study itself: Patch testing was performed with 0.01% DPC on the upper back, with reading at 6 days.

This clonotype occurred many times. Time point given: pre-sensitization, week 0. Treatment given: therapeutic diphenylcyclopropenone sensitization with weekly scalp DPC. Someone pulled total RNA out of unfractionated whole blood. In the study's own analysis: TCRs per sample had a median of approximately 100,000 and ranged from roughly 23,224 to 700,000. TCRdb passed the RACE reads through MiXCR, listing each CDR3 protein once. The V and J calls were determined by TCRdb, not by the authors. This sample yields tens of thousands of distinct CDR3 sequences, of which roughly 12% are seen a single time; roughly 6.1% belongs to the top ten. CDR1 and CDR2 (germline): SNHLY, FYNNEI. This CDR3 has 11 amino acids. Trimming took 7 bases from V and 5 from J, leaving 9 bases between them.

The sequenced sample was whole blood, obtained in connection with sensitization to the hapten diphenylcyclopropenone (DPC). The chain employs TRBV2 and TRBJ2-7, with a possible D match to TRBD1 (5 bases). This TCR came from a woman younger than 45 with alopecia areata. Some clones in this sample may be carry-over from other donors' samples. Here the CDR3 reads CASKGLNEQYF. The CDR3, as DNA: TGTGCCAGCAAGGGGCTGAACGAGCAGTACTTC.